A selection of T cell receptor beta chains follows, all from one sample in a study of blood T cell repertoires in COVID-19. Profiled with immunoSEQ multiplex PCR; TCRdb holds only in-frame clones, not every one. This table holds some 200,000 clones, around 86% found once. The source material was peripheral blood. All receptors come from a woman in her 70s with COVID-19, enrolled during active disease. The CDR3 runs from the conserved cysteine through the conserved F or W. D genes are given only for firm matches. Clone sizes are given selectively: once, few, many, or a class where the clone is expanded.

V gene,clone size,J gene,D gene,CDR3 protein,CDR3 DNA
TRBV7-8,NA,TRBJ1-1,TRBD1,CASSLTGGIGTEAFF,TGTGCCAGCAGCTTGACAGGGGGCATAGGTACTGAAGCTTTCTTT
TRBV2,NA,TRBJ2-1,TRBD2,CASNRLAGGSVGEQFF,TGTGCCAGCAATAGACTAGCGGGAGGTAGTGTAGGTGAGCAGTTCTTC
TRBV5-6,NA,TRBJ2-2,TRBD2,CASSFLAREGTGELFF,TGTGCCAGCAGCTTTTTGGCTCGGGAGGGCACCGGGGAGCTGTTTTTT
TRBV6-2/TRBV6-3,NA,TRBJ1-5,NA,CASSFHPGSVLNQPQHF,TGTGCCAGCAGCTTCCACCCTGGCAGCGTACTCAATCAGCCCCAGCATTTT
TRBV3-1/TRBV3-2,NA,TRBJ2-7,NA,CASSQLSSYEQYF,TGTGCCAGCAGCCAATTGAGCTCCTACGAGCAGTACTTC
TRBV6-6,NA,TRBJ1-1,NA,CASTGNTEAFF,TGTGCCAGCACCGGGAACACTGAAGCTTTCTTT
TRBV4-1,NA,TRBJ2-1,NA,CASSQSGFDEQFF,TGCGCCAGCAGCCAAAGCGGATTCGATGAGCAGTTCTTC
TRBV12-5,NA,TRBJ2-1,TRBD2,CASGLGSGRNNDEQFF,TGTGCTAGTGGTTTGGGCAGCGGGAGGAACAATGATGAGCAGTTCTTC
TRBV18,NA,TRBJ2-5,TRBD2,CASSPLAGARETQYF,TGTGCCAGCTCACCACTAGCGGGAGCGAGAGAGACCCAGTACTTC
TRBV28,once,TRBJ1-5,TRBD1,CASSSGGAVQPQHF,TGTGCCAGCAGCTCAGGGGGCGCCGTTCAGCCCCAGCATTTT
TRBV28,NA,TRBJ2-7,TRBD1,CASTRTGGDSYEQYF,TGTGCCAGCACCCGGACAGGGGGTGACTCCTACGAGCAGTACTTC
TRBV6-6,NA,TRBJ2-1,NA,CASSPLVSGQFF,TGTGCCAGCAGTCCCCTAGTTTCGGGGCAGTTCTTC
TRBV7-9,NA,TRBJ2-1,NA,CASSFYRDSYNEQFF,TGTGCCAGCAGCTTTTACAGGGATTCCTACAATGAGCAGTTCTTC
TRBV10-2,NA,TRBJ2-2,NA,CASSTSLYFGELFF,TGCGCCAGCAGTACCTCCCTATATTTCGGGGAGCTGTTTTTT
TRBV7-2,NA,TRBJ2-7,TRBD2,CASSAGTSGSRSYEQYF,TGTGCCAGCAGCGCCGGGACTAGCGGGAGCCGGTCCTACGAGCAGTACTTC
TRBV3-1/TRBV3-2,once,TRBJ2-2,TRBD2,CASSQAGGFYTGELFF,TGTGCCAGCAGCCAAGCGGGGGGGTTTTACACCGGGGAGCTGTTTTTT
TRBV11-2,few,TRBJ1-6,NA,CASSLLWSDSPLHF,TGTGCCAGCAGCTTATTATGGTCGGATTCACCCCTCCACTTT
TRBV5-5,NA,TRBJ2-3,NA,CASRAAGRTDTQYF,TGTGCCAGCAGGGCTGCAGGCCGCACAGATACGCAGTATTTT
TRBV7-6,once,TRBJ2-1,NA,CASSLGGGEQFF,TGTGCCAGCAGCTTAGGGGGAGGTGAGCAGTTCTTC
TRBV19,NA,TRBJ1-2,NA,CASSIDVARYGYTF,TGTGCCAGTAGTATAGATGTAGCGCGGTATGGCTACACCTTC
TRBV5-5,NA,TRBJ1-1,NA,CASSPDWDTEAFF,TGTGCCAGCAGTCCAGACTGGGACACTGAAGCTTTCTTT
TRBV5-8,NA,TRBJ1-3,NA,CASSSGIYSGNTIYF,TGTGCCAGCAGCTCGGGGATCTACTCTGGAAACACCATATATTTT
TRBV11-2,NA,TRBJ2-3,NA,CASSPGTRWFTDTQYF,TGTGCCAGCAGCCCCGGGACTCGTTGGTTCACAGATACGCAGTATTTT
TRBV11-3,NA,TRBJ2-1,TRBD2,CASSLELAGSYNEQFF,TGTGCCAGCAGCTTAGAACTAGCGGGGTCCTACAATGAGCAGTTCTTC
TRBV19,NA,TRBJ2-2,NA,CASSNQGFAGELFF,TGTGCCAGTAGTAATCAGGGGTTCGCCGGGGAGCTGTTTTTT
TRBV11-2,NA,TRBJ2-7,TRBD1,CASSLTGTGLYEQYF,TGTGCCAGCAGCCTTACCGGGACAGGGTTGTACGAGCAGTACTTC
TRBV5-1,NA,TRBJ2-1,TRBD1,CASSTTDRDNEQFF,TGCGCCAGCAGCACGACCGACAGGGACAATGAGCAGTTCTTC